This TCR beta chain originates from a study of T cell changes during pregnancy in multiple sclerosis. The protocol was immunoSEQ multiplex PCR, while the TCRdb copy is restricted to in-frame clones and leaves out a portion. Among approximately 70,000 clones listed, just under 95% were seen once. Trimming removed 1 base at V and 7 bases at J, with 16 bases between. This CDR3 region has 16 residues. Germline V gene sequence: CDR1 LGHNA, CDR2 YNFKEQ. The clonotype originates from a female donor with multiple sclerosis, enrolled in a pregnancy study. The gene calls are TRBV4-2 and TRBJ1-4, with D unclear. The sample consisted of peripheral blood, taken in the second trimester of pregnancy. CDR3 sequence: CASSQVVGAATEKLFF. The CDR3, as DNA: TGTGCCAGCAGCCAAGTTGTCGGAGCAGCGACTGAAAAACTGTTTTTT.